This is a list of T cell receptor beta chains from one sample in a study of blood T cell repertoires in COVID-19. Sequencing used immunoSEQ multiplex PCR; TCRdb keeps in-frame clones, though not all of them. The profile shows around 450,000 clones, 75% to 90% of them singletons. The sample consisted of PBMCs or T cells enriched from blood (not recorded which). All receptors derive from a woman under 30 who had recovered from COVID-19. CDR3s include the opening cysteine and the closing phenylalanine or tryptophan. A D gene is named only where the DNA matches it firmly. The size entry is marked missing in some rows and otherwise reads once, few, many or a size class.

d_call,v_call,j_call,clone_size,cdr3_aa,cdr3_nt
.,TRBV7-9,TRBJ2-4,.,CASSLQHERDIQYF,TGTGCCAGCAGCTTACAACACGAGAGGGACATTCAGTACTTC
TRBD1,TRBV30,TRBJ1-2,.,CAWSQRPWRQGQYYGYTF,TGTGCCTGGAGTCAGCGACCATGGAGACAGGGTCAGTACTATGGCTACACCTTC
TRBD2,TRBV5-4,TRBJ2-3,.,CASSPASGGAEGTDTQYF,TGTGCCAGCAGTCCGGCTAGCGGGGGGGCCGAGGGCACAGATACGCAGTATTTT
.,TRBV30,TRBJ1-1,.,CAWSFISNTEAFF,TGTGCCTGGAGTTTTATATCGAACACTGAAGCTTTCTTT
.,TRBV27,TRBJ1-4,.,CASRNREGSEKLFF,TGTGCCAGCAGAAACAGGGAAGGGTCCGAAAAACTGTTTTTT
TRBD2,TRBV7-6,TRBJ2-4,.,CAIRERGSPKNIQYF,TGTGCCATCCGGGAGCGGGGGAGCCCCAAAAACATTCAGTACTTC
TRBD1,TRBV5-6,TRBJ2-7,.,CASSLGQWNYEQYF,TGTGCCAGCAGCCTGGGACAGTGGAACTACGAGCAGTACTTC
.,TRBV6-8,TRBJ1-2,.,CARVTVRGYYGYTF,TGTGCCAGGGTGACGGTCAGGGGATACTATGGCTACACCTTC
TRBD1,TRBV7-6,TRBJ2-1,.,CASSPGTGGNEQFF,TGTGCCAGCAGCCCTGGGACAGGGGGCAATGAGCAGTTCTTC
TRBD1,TRBV4-1,TRBJ2-7,few,CASSHWTGLHEQYF,TGCGCCAGCAGCCACTGGACAGGCCTCCACGAGCAGTACTTC
.,TRBV12-3/TRBV12-4,TRBJ1-1,once,CATQGNTEAFF,TGTGCCACACAGGGGAACACTGAAGCTTTCTTT
TRBD1,TRBV9,TRBJ1-2,.,CASSVGAGGAGYGYTF,TGTGCCAGCAGCGTAGGTGCAGGGGGCGCGGGTTATGGCTACACCTTC
.,TRBV27,TRBJ2-7,few,CASSQGHEQYF,TGTGCCAGCAGCCAGGGCCACGAGCAGTACTTC
TRBD2,TRBV2,TRBJ2-5,.,CASKTSGQETQYF,TGTGCCAGCAAGACTAGCGGCCAAGAGACCCAGTACTTC
TRBD1,TRBV30,TRBJ2-7,.,CAWGRTGKIYEQYF,TGTGCCTGGGGCCGGACAGGGAAGATCTACGAGCAGTACTTC
.,TRBV18,TRBJ2-1,once,CASSELGRSPGPGEQFF,TGTGCCAGCTCAGAGTTAGGGAGGAGTCCCGGGCCTGGTGAGCAGTTCTTC